Presented here are 24 T cell receptor beta chains from one specimen sequenced in a study of cytomegalovirus exposure and HLA in healthy donors. PCR involved 60 Vbeta and 13 Jbeta primers. Produced via immunoSEQ multiplex PCR; TCRdb's table is partial and in-frame only. The sample holds about 150,000 clones; roughly 83% are singletons and the top ten take 3% to 4%. The specimen sequenced was PBMCs. The receptors were sampled from a human donor in good health.

The chain employs TRBV29-1 and TRBJ1-2, with unresolved D. Germline assignment: CDR1 SQVTM and CDR2 ANQGSEA. V lost 1 base, J lost 0 bases, and 12 bases lay in between. This CDR3 region has 15 residues. CDR3 sequence reads: CSVEGWGESNYGYTF. For the CDR3, the DNA is TGCAGCGTTGAAGGGTGGGGAGAATCTAACTATGGCTACACCTTC.

This clone was seen many times. The CDR3 DNA reads as TGTGCCAGTAGTTTATGGACAGCGGACACTGAAGCTTTCTTT. Its translation is CASSLWTADTEAFF. This chain uses TRBV19 with TRBJ1-1; D is possibly TRBD1 (6 bases). The CDR3 has 14 amino acids. Germline assignment: CDR1 LNHDA and CDR2 SQIVND (reference sequence). With 5 bases removed from V and 3 bases from J, the gap between germline ends came to 13 bases.

The CDR3 here is CASSQGDGGDTQYF. CDR3 coding DNA: TGTGCCAGCAGCCAGGGGGACGGTGGGGATACGCAGTATTTT. J is TRBJ2-3 and V is TRBV7-2; the match to TRBD1 covers 7 bases. J gave up 6 bases and V 5 bases, and 8 bases lay outside the gene matches. Germline CDR1 SGHTA, CDR2 FQGNSA. The CDR3 totals 14 residues.

This clone was seen a handful of times. The chain is built from TRBV29-1 and TRBJ1-1; the D gene is possibly TRBD1 (5 bases). The V gene lost 7 bases and the J gene lost 5 bases, with 17 bases spanning the gap. Germline lookup yields CDR1 SQVTM and CDR2 ANQGSEA. This CDR3 has 13 residues. CDR3 sequence: CSAHPSGRTEAFF. The CDR3 DNA is TGCAGCGCCCACCCGTCAGGGAGGACTGAAGCTTTCTTT.

The J gene is TRBJ2-2, the V gene TRBV4-2, with D maybe TRBD2 (5 bases). Trimming took 3 bases from V and 3 from J, leaving 14 bases between them. Germline CDR1 LGHNA, CDR2 YNFKEQ. This CDR3 is built from 16 residues. CDR3 nucleotides: TGTGCCAGCAGCCAGCCCCTTTTGCGGGACACCGGGGAGCTGTTTTTT. Its protein product is CASSQPLLRDTGELFF.

V gene TRBV7-2 combines with J gene TRBJ2-7, with 7 bases lining up with TRBD2. CDR3 size: 16 residues. V lost 0 bases, J lost 4 bases, and 9 bases stayed unmatched. The germline gives CDR1 SGHTA, CDR2 FQGNSA. CDR3 sequence (DNA): TGTGCCAGCAGCTTAGCGGCTAGCGGAGCCACATACGAGCAGTACTTC. This translates into CASSLAASGATYEQYF.

This chain joins TRBV16 and TRBJ2-3; 7 nucleotides match TRBD1. Germline V gene sequence: CDR1 KGHSY, CDR2 FQNENV. This CDR3 region has 15 residues. Trimming removed 4 bases from V and 1 base from J; junction bases left unmatched: 5. CDR3 coding DNA: TGTGCCAGCAGCCTAACAGGGGTGGGCACAGATACGCAGTATTTT. Its translation is CASSLTGVGTDTQYF.

V gene TRBV5-6 combines with J gene TRBJ2-1, with 11 bases lining up with TRBD2. Losses at the gene ends were 2 bases for V and 2 bases for J; bases not matched to a gene: 9. CDR3 size: 18 residues. The germline CDR1 and CDR2 sequences are SGHDT and YYEEEE. CDR3 bases: TGTGCCAGCAGCTTTAGCGGGGGGGCCGGTGTCGCCTACAATGAGCAGTTCTTC. Translation: CASSFSGGAGVAYNEQFF.

This clone came up a few times. This rearrangement joins TRBV5-1 to TRBJ1-1; 7 nucleotides match TRBD1. Trimming cost V 4 bases and J 0 bases; bases outside gene matches: 9. Germline V gene lookup returns CDR1 SGHRS and CDR2 YFSETQ. The CDR3 is 16 residues long. The CDR3 DNA follows: TGCGCCAGCAGCCCGGGACAGCTCAGCATGAACACTGAAGCTTTCTTT. Protein: CASSPGQLSMNTEAFF.

Only one count was recorded for this clone. The chain employs TRBV29-1 and TRBJ2-4; TRBD2 aligns across 8 bases. This CDR3 is built from 14 residues. The ends lost 6 bases at V and 3 bases at J; junction bases unmatched: 7. The germline CDR1 and CDR2 sequences are SQVTM and ANQGSEA. CDR3 sequence reads: CSVGRGVVKNIQYF. CDR3 bases: TGCAGCGTGGGGCGGGGGGTCGTCAAAAACATTCAGTACTTC.

The chain couples TRBV5-4 to TRBJ2-2; 15 nucleotides agree with TRBD2. The germline CDR1 and CDR2 sequences are SGHNT and YYREEE (reference sequence). V was clipped by 4 bases and J by 4 bases; unmatched bases: 8. The CDR3 is made up of 18 amino acids. CDR3 amino acids: CASSPGLAGGRSTGELFF. CDR3 nucleotides: TGTGCCAGCAGCCCCGGACTAGCGGGGGGGCGGAGCACCGGGGAGCTGTTTTTT.

V gene TRBV6-5 combines with J gene TRBJ1-2; D possibly corresponds to TRBD1 (6 bases). Trimming pared 4 bases from V and 3 bases from J, leaving 18 bases between. Germline CDR1 reads MNHEY; CDR2 reads SVGAGI. The CDR3 is made up of 16 amino acids. The CDR3 region is CASSLTGGGGYYGYTF. The CDR3 DNA is TGTGCCAGCAGTTTGACAGGTGGTGGTGGGTACTATGGCTACACCTTC.

The V and J genes are TRBV6-1 and TRBJ1-2; tentative D call: TRBD1 (6 bases). The CDR3 is made up of 12 amino acids. The V end was cut by 6 bases, the J end by 7 bases, with 12 bases between. Looked up from germline, CDR1 is MNHNS and CDR2 is SASEGT. This chain's CDR3 is CASSVQGTGYTF. In DNA form, the CDR3 reads TGTGCCAGCAGCGTTCAGGGGACTGGCTACACCTTC.

This chain links TRBV6-5 with TRBJ2-6; D might be TRBD1 (6 bases). The V and J ends lost 5 bases and 1 base respectively, with 9 bases between them. The CDR3 spans 15 residues. Germline CDR1 MNHEY, CDR2 SVGAGI. The CDR3 reads CASSVTGSGANVLTF. In DNA, the CDR3 is TGTGCCAGCAGTGTCACAGGGTCTGGGGCCAACGTCCTGACTTTC.

This clone has only one observation. This chain connects TRBV5-1 to TRBJ1-3; 7 positions agree with TRBD1. The V gene's germline CDR1 is SGHRS and CDR2 YFSETQ. V lost 3 bases, J lost 3 bases, and 6 bases stayed unmatched. This CDR3 region has 15 residues. CDR3 residues: CASSWTTGRGNTIYF. The CDR3 DNA reads as TGCGCCAGCAGCTGGACGACAGGGCGTGGAAACACCATATATTTT. Supplemented by reference TRBV5-1 and TRBJ1-3, the full variable domain reads KAGVTQTPRYLIKTRGQQVTLSCSPISGHRSVSWYQQTPGQGLQFLFEYFSETQRNKGNFPGRFSGRQFSNSRSEMNVSTLELGDSALYLCASSWTTGRGNTIYFGEGSWLTVV.

In DNA form, the CDR3 reads TGTGCCAGCAGCGGGACTTTAGAAGAGACCCAGTACTTC. This sequence encodes CASSGTLEETQYF. The chain carries TRBV6-5 and TRBJ2-5; the D gene is possibly TRBD2 (6 bases). Trimming stripped 6 bases from V and 3 bases from J, with 11 bases between. CDR3 length equals 13 residues. The V gene's germline CDR1 is MNHEY and CDR2 SVGAGI.

This rearrangement joins TRBV11-2 to TRBJ1-6; D is possibly TRBD1 (6 bases). Looked up from germline, CDR1 is SGHAT and CDR2 is FQNNGV. This CDR3 contains 15 residues. Trimming left V 5 bases short and J 13 bases short, with 21 bases between. This CDR3 reads CASSAQGMALDPLHF. The CDR3 DNA reads TGTGCCAGCAGCGCACAGGGTATGGCTCTCGACCCCCTCCACTTT.

This chain connects TRBV7-2 to TRBJ1-2; D is unresolved. The CDR3 spans 12 residues. V lost 1 base and J lost 4, with 4 bases in between. Germline values: CDR1 SGHTA, CDR2 FQGNSA. The chain's CDR3 is CASSLGVYGYTF. The CDR3 DNA is TGTGCCAGCAGCTTAGGAGTCTATGGCTACACCTTC.

The CDR3 nucleotides read TGTGCCAGCAGCTTAGGACAGGGGGGCTACGAGCAGTACTTC. This codes for CASSLGQGGYEQYF. The chain links TRBV7-6 to TRBJ2-7; 9 nucleotides agree with TRBD1. CDR1 SGHVS and CDR2 FNYEAQ come from the germline V gene. With V trimmed by 1 base and J by 3 bases, 1 base remained unmatched. The CDR3 is 14 amino acids.

The count of this clone is one. The chain employs TRBV28 and TRBJ1-1; TRBD1 is a possible D gene (5 bases). The V end was cut by 3 bases, the J end by 2 bases, with 13 bases between. Germline loops: CDR1 MDHEN, CDR2 SYDVKM. The CDR3 is 15 amino acids. CDR3 protein: CASSFRGLRNTEAFF. The CDR3 coding sequence is TGTGCCAGCAGTTTTCGGGGACTCCGTAACACTGAAGCTTTCTTT.

The rearrangement uses TRBV7-2 and TRBJ2-3; 10 bases line up with TRBD2. The germline V gene encodes CDR1 SGHTA and CDR2 FQGNSA. This CDR3 region has 18 residues. The junction had 8 bases not matched to a gene; V was cut back by 0 bases and J by 2 bases. As DNA, the CDR3 is TGTGCCAGCAGCTTAGCACTAGCGGGGCGCCCGTTCACAGATACGCAGTATTTT. It specifies CASSLALAGRPFTDTQYF.

The V call is TRBV6-5, the J call TRBJ1-2; 10 bases are a match to TRBD1. The CDR3 length is 13 residues. Germline V gene sequence: CDR1 MNHEY, CDR2 SVGAGI. V lost 5 bases and J lost 10; bases outside the gene matches: 7. The CDR3 DNA follows: TGTGCCAGCAGTGGGGGGACAGGGGAATACTACACCTTC. Translated, it gives CASSGGTGEYYTF.

Only a few counts were recorded for this clone. The chain couples TRBV7-9 to TRBJ1-4; maybe TRBD1 (5 bases). The CDR3 has 14 residues. CDR1 and CDR2 from the germline V gene are SEHNR and FQNEAQ (reference sequence). V lost 1 base and J lost 7, with 10 bases in between. The CDR3 here is CASSLGGLGEKLFF. In nucleotides, the CDR3 is TGTGCCAGCAGCTTAGGGGGCTTGGGTGAAAAACTGTTTTTT.

The chain is built from TRBV13 and TRBJ2-7; 7 nucleotides match TRBD2. The CDR3 contains 15 residues. Losses at the gene ends were 4 bases for V and 2 bases for J; bases not matched to a gene: 8. Germline lookup yields CDR1 PRHDT and CDR2 FYEKMQ (reference sequence). In nucleotides, the CDR3 is TGTGCCAGCAGCTCGTCTCCGGGACTACCCTACGAGCAGTACTTC. Its protein product is CASSSSPGLPYEQYF.